This TCR beta chain was captured by sequencing in a study of T cells of healthy individuals. TCRdb fed the 5' RACE reads into MiXCR, producing one record per CDR3 protein. This sample has fewer than 75,000 distinct CDR3 sequences, with 16% found just once. The germline V gene has CDR1 MDHEN and CDR2 SYDVKM. This CDR3 contains 14 residues. V trimming: 1 base; J trimming: 4 bases; junction bases outside the gene matches: 2. The rearrangement links TRBV28 to TRBJ1-2; 8 bases map to TRBD1. The receptor was derived from a human donor in good health. This chain's CDR3 is CASSLSGTGYGYTF. The CDR3 DNA reads TGTGCCAGCAGTTTATCCGGGACAGGCTATGGCTACACCTTC.